The following is a T cell receptor (beta chain) sequence with its context. Compared with germline, one end of the junction differs, possibly owing to a read error. This record comes from a study of shared T cell receptors in the human thymus. This table comes from immunoSEQ multiplex PCR, and its TCRdb copy is limited to in-frame clones, with some not included. The table includes some 760,000 clones, 70% to 90% detected once. The germline CDR1 and CDR2 sequences are SSHAT and FNYEAQ (reference sequence). This CDR3 contains 17 residues. The data also belong to a second study, concerning human thymus T cells. That investigation notes: Thymus tissue for the work was resected from patients undergoing corrective heart surgery. Repertoires from thymus and blood appeared to show biased V and J gene usage. Related research has reported that thymic repertoires overlap highly among unrelated individuals.

Material: thymocytes. The clonotype was recovered from a girl under three years old with a congenital heart defect. The gene calls are TRBV7-7 and TRBJ2-1, with TRBD2 matching 12 bases. The CDR3 reads CASSFGASGGGGDEQFF. The CDR3 region has the DNA TGTGCTAGCAGCTTCGGGGCTAGCGGGGGGGGAGGGGATGAGCAGTTCTTC.